This T cell receptor (beta chain) was sequenced for a study of cytotoxic CD8 clonotypes in ibrutinib-treated CLL. Study-level information: Median treatment time before response sampling was 12 months, range 6 to 36. General study points: Baseline-level clonality went beyond age-matched healthy donors and moved in step with circulating CD8+ T-cell counts. Public clonotypes were rare and shrank or held steady on treatment.

A 1 in 200,000 to 1 in 1 million T cell depth was the sequencing target. Produced via immunoSEQ multiplex PCR; TCRdb's table is partial and in-frame only. The sample holds 53,000 or so clones, roughly 50% seen once. The CDR3 contains 15 residues. Germline CDR1 is ENHRY and CDR2 is SYGVKD. Trimming at V came to 3 bases and at J to 5 bases, leaving 4 bases not matched to a gene. Points on this clone: No antigen is known for it.

The clonotype comes from a human donor with chronic lymphocytic leukemia. This chain links TRBV10-3 with TRBJ1-6, with TRBD1 matching 7 bases. The sample here was PBMCs, taken at disease progression, from a patient treated with ibrutinib. This CDR3 reads CAISDTGQDNSPLHF. CDR3 in DNA: TGTGCCATCAGTGACACAGGACAGGATAATTCACCCCTCCACTTT.